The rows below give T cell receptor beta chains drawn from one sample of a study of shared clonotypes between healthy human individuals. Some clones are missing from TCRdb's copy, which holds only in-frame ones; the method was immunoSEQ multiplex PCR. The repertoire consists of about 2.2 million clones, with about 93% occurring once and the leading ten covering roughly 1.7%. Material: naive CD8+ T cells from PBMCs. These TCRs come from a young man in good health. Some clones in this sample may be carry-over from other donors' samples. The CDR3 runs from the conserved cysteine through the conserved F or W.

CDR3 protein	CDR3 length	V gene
CAISGSTLNEKLFF	14	TRBV10-3
CASSSTSGLYNEQFF	15	TRBV27
CASSQVPGQSYEQYF	15	TRBV4-1
CASSEGDRAHTDTQYF	16	TRBV9
CASSVDLAGEQFF	13	TRBV9
CSVEEGTSGRSEQYF	15	TRBV29-1
CASSYDGGTEAFF	13	TRBV4-3
CASSEGPGGVYGTGELFF	18	TRBV6-1
CASRYFGGTEAFF	13	TRBV19
CASSLTPPVTSNQPQHF	17	TRBV27
CASSSTPGLAYEQYF	15	TRBV5-1
CASSVGLLDTEAFF	14	TRBV9
CASSLASSLAGEDNYEQYF	19	TRBV7-6
CASRTGGQGVTGELFF	16	TRBV11-2
CASSSAGPYSNQPQHF	16	TRBV7-8
CASSLAIGTAFYGYTF	16	TRBV7-9
CASSATGGTIYEQYF	15	TRBV9
CASSKMVQLLTSGSSDGSYEQYF	23	TRBV21-1
CASSLDPSLAGEGTDTQYF	19	TRBV11-2
CASSASGTGLYEQYF	15	TRBV27
CASSQPGTHSTYEQYF	16	TRBV4-1
CASSGGLAGGTDTQYF	16	TRBV11-3
CASRGTAGNTIYF	13	TRBV5-5
CASSGAHEQYF	11	TRBV7-9
CSADLTGELFF	11	TRBV20-1
CASSLGLGGEAFF	13	TRBV7-3
CASSYSTGSTDTQYF	15	TRBV6-6
CASSGLASPGELFF	14	TRBV27
CASSLAPSLARWVENIQYF	19	TRBV27
CASSILASSYEQYF	14	TRBV19
CASSTGQRSYEQYF	14	TRBV7-2
CASSSENYGYTF	12	TRBV28
CASSEQEHEETYEQYF	16	TRBV19
CASRSLREGLNEQYF	15	TRBV19
CASSTGQGYTEAFF	14	TRBV5-6
CAISEGTNTGELFF	14	TRBV10-3
CASSFPAADTQYF	13	TRBV27
CATQSSGRPRYNEQFF	16	TRBV27
CASSSRMLQGDEQFF	15	TRBV28
CTSSPGGREGHFYEQFF	17	TRBV1
CASSLAGGQETQYF	14	TRBV7-9
CAGETGNYGYTF	12	TRBV10-3
CASSLSGTYEQYF	13	TRBV5-6
CASSHPDQPQHF	12	TRBV4-1
CASSQDIRQPQHF	13	TRBV4-1
CATSRSGGSNQPQHF	15	TRBV15
CASSSGGLPQGGYTF	15	TRBV11-2
CASSAGSEAFF	11	TRBV9
CASSDGLGRFF	11	TRBV7-2
CASSSRQGSLNLEAFF	16	TRBV27
CASGPDRASGANVLTF	16	TRBV5-6
CASRTGQGYEQYF	13	TRBV2
CAISESSRYEQYF	13	TRBV10-3
CASSLVDRDKNYGYTF	16	TRBV18
CASSRGRIGWNTGELFF	17	TRBV18